This TCR beta chain was sequenced for a study of CD8+CD57+ T cells in acquired aplastic anemia. In patients chosen for sequencing, flow cytometry had shown CD8+CD57+ cell expansion. All patients were therapy-naive when blood was sampled. Investigators profiled TCR beta VDJ and CDR3 from genomic DNA template. Via MiXCR, TCRdb re-called the reads, giving one row per CDR3 protein. The table shows some 200,000 distinct CDR3 sequences, with roughly 50% occurring only once. J gave up 0 bases and V 5 bases, and 6 bases lay outside the gene matches. This CDR3 contains 15 residues. This sequence originates from a human donor with aplastic anemia. Sequencing was done on a sample of sorted CD4+, CD8+, or CD8+CD57+ T cells (not recorded which) from PBMCs. V and J are TRBV12-3 or TRBV12-4 and TRBJ1-1, with 7 nucleotides matching TRBD1. The chain's CDR3 is CASSPTDRMNTEAFF. CDR3 sequence (DNA): TGTGCCAGCAGTCCTACGGACAGGATGAACACTGAAGCTTTCTTT.